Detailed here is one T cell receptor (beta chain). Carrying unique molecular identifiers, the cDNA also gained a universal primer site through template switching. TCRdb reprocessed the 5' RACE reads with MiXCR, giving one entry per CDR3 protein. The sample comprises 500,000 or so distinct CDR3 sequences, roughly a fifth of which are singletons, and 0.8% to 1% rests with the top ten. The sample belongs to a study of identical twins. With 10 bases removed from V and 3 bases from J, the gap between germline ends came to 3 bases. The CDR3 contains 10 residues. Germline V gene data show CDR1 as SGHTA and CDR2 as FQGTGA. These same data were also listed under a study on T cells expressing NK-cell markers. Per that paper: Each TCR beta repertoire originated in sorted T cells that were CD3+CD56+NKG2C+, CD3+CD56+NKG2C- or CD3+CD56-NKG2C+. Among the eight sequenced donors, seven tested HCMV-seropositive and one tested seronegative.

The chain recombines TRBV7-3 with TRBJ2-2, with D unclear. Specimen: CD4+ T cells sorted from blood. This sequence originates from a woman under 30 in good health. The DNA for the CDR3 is TGTGCCACCTACACCGGGGAGCTGTTTTTT. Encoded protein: CATYTGELFF.